These 4 T cell receptor beta chains were sequenced from one sample in a study of CD8 T cells in Susac syndrome. Random-hexamer reverse transcription was applied to roughly 0.5 to 1 ug RNA. TCRdb recomputed calls from the immunoSEQ multiplex PCR reads with MiXCR, one row per CDR3 protein. The table shows about 190,000 distinct CDR3 sequences, with roughly 94% occurring only once. Specimen: CD8+ T cells from PBMCs. The source of these receptors is a human donor with Susac syndrome.

The chain carries TRBV10-3 and TRBJ2-4; tentative D call: TRBD1 (6 bases). Trimming took off 6 bases at V and 1 base at J, with 10 bases between the two ends. Germline CDR1 and CDR2: ENHRY and SYGVKD. The CDR3 is 14 amino acids. The CDR3 protein is CAISQGGAKNIQYF. The CDR3 nucleotides read TGTGCCATCAGCCAAGGGGGTGCCAAAAACATTCAGTACTTC.

The rearrangement joins TRBV5-4 to TRBJ2-5, with D possibly TRBD2 on 5 matching bases. Trimming took 5 bases from V and 2 from J, leaving 16 bases between them. Germline CDR1 and CDR2: SGHNT and YYREEE (reference sequence). This CDR3 has 15 amino acids. The CDR3, as DNA: TGTGCCAGCAGGGAGACCGCGAGCGGACAAGAGACCCAGTACTTC. Translated: CASRETASGQETQYF.

The chain recombines TRBV4-1 with TRBJ1-1, with D unresolved. The CDR3 runs 14 residues. The germline V and J ends were trimmed by 1 base and 2 bases, with 8 bases remaining between them. Germline V gives CDR1 MGHRA, CDR2 YSYEKL. The CDR3 here is CASSQVWSNTEAFF. CDR3 coding DNA: TGCGCCAGCAGCCAAGTTTGGAGTAACACTGAAGCTTTCTTT.

This chain joins TRBV13 and TRBJ2-1; a weak D match, TRBD2 (6 bases). The CDR3 covers 17 residues. The ends were cut back, 5 bases at V and 0 bases at J, with 17 bases in the middle. The germline V gene has CDR1 PRHDT and CDR2 FYEKMQ (reference sequence). The CDR3 loop is CASSPRASDSSYNEQFF. The CDR3 coding sequence is TGTGCCAGCAGCCCTAGGGCTAGCGACAGCTCCTACAATGAGCAGTTCTTC.